This T cell receptor (beta chain) was profiled in a study of vaccination effects on CD4 cells after COVID-19. Trimming left V 3 bases short and J 2 bases short, with 10 bases between. The CDR3 covers 14 residues. Germline-derived CDR1 and CDR2 are ENHRY and SYGVKD. Study conclusions and caveats: Clones arising from infection and from vaccination showed marked clonal contraction late after vaccination.

TCRdb keeps only in-frame clones here, not all; method: immunoSEQ multiplex PCR. The data show 40,000 or so clones, 82% seen once. As concerns this clone: Its antigen remains unknown.

Having been cultured for around ten days, the cells underwent CD4+ T cell isolation. The sequence was obtained from a human donor who received a COVID-19 vaccine. Sequenced material: CD4+ T cells from PBMCs cultured without peptide, taken before COVID-19 vaccination. The gene calls are TRBV10-3 and TRBJ1-2; possibly TRBD1 for D (6 bases). The DNA for the CDR3 is TGTGCCATCAGTGACCCCGGACAGAACTATGGCTACACCTTC. This gives the protein CAISDPGQNYGYTF.